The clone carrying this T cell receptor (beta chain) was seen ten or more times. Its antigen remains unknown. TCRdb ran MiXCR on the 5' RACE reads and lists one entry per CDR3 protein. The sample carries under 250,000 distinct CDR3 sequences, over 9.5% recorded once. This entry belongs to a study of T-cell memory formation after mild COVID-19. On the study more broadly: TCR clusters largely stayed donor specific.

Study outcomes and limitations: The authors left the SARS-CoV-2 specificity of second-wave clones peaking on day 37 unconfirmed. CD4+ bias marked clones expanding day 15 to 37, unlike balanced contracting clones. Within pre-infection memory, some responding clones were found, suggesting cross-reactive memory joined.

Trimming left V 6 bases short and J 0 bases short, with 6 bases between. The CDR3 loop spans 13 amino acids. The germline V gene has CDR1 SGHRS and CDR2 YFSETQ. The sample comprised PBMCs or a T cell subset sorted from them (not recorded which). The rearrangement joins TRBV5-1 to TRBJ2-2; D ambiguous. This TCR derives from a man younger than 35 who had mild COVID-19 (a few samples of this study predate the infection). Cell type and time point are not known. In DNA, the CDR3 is TGCGCCAGCAATAAGGCGAACACCGGGGAGCTGTTTTTT. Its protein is CASNKANTGELFF.